This T cell receptor beta chain emerged from a study of shared clonotypes between healthy human individuals. Whole-study results and caveats: Naive CD4 clonotypes were shared across several donors at 4.5% to 6.5%. Non-shared clonotypes had lower generation probabilities than those shared by all four donors.

In the case of this clone: What it recognizes is unknown. The sample carries other DNA sequences with the same CDR3.

Trimming took off 6 bases at V and 6 bases at J, with 7 bases between the two ends. Germline-derived CDR1 and CDR2 are KGHSH and LQKENI. There are 11 residues in the CDR3. The protocol was immunoSEQ multiplex PCR, while the TCRdb copy is restricted to in-frame clones and leaves out a portion. The sample carries about 2.3 million clones, 85% to 95% recorded once. This sequence joins TRBV18 and TRBJ2-3; D is uncertain. Sequences were obtained from naive CD4+ T cells from PBMCs. Subset denoted: CD45RA+ positively selected. The receptor's source is a man aged 18 to 30 in good health. Some clones in this sample may be carry-over from other donors' samples. CDR3 sequence reads: CASSVTDTQYF. CDR3 nucleotide sequence: TGTGCCAGCTCCGTCACGGATACGCAGTATTTT.